This T cell receptor beta chain was observed in a study of type 1 and type 2 diabetes patients. The wider study: The cohort mixed type 1 diabetes, type 2 diabetes and nondiabetic donors.

Genomic DNA was the PCR template. The TCR beta CDR3 region was amplified using 30 forward and 13 reverse primers. One entry per CDR3 protein, called by TCRdb with MiXCR from the multiplex PCR reads. The sample carries 250,000 to 300,000 distinct CDR3 sequences, roughly 44% recorded once. Specimen: peripheral blood mononuclear cells (PBMCs). The receptor's source is a man in his late teens or twenties with type 2 diabetes.

As DNA, the CDR3 is TGTGCCAGCAGCCTGGTGGTAGTCAGCTCCTACAATGAGCAGTTCTTC. It codes for CASSLVVVSSYNEQFF. This sequence joins TRBV28 and TRBJ2-1; no reliable D call. V was shortened by 6 bases and J by 0 bases, with 15 bases between the two germline ends. The germline V gene encodes CDR1 MDHEN and CDR2 SYDVKM. The CDR3 is 16 amino acids.